Listed below are T cell receptor beta chains from one sample, sequenced in a study of cytomegalovirus exposure and HLA in healthy donors. TCRdb's table, derived via immunoSEQ multiplex PCR, lists solely in-frame clones and lacks some. The table shows about 100,000 clones, with about a tenth occurring only once. The sample consisted of PBMCs. All receptors come from a man in his forties in good health and CMV-seropositive. Each CDR3 is given with its conserved first and last residue. Fields, in order: V gene, CDR3 length, D gene, J gene, CDR3 protein. A D gene is named only where the DNA matches it firmly.

TRBV6-5,15,TRBD1,TRBJ2-7,CASSYRTGGSYEQYF
TRBV5-1,14,.,TRBJ2-5,CASSLSSVRGTQYF
TRBV19,14,.,TRBJ2-5,CASSNIGSGETQYF
TRBV27,13,.,TRBJ2-7,CASSFSGAHEQYF
TRBV29-1,15,TRBD2,TRBJ2-1,CSVAGTSGSYNEQFF
TRBV27,21,TRBD2,TRBJ2-5,CASSSPTHPGLAGGPMETQYF
TRBV6-1,15,.,TRBJ1-5,CASSELGDAGQPQHF
TRBV6-5,16,.,TRBJ2-3,CASSYSSRTFLGTQYF
TRBV7-2,12,.,TRBJ1-1,CASSRDSNFAFF
TRBV4-1,15,.,TRBJ1-1,CASSQGRGLQAEAFF
TRBV10-3,15,TRBD1,TRBJ2-7,CAISESGTQGEVQYF
TRBV7-9,14,TRBD1,TRBJ1-2,CASSSGQGAYGYTF
TRBV4-2,14,.,TRBJ1-1,CASSQVGGTTEAFF
TRBV11-2,16,.,TRBJ2-7,CASSDQSGHFSYEQYF
TRBV5-1,14,TRBD1,TRBJ2-7,CASSSDRAGYEQYF
TRBV2,13,TRBD2,TRBJ2-4,CASAGVAKNIQYF
TRBV4-1,14,TRBD2,TRBJ2-3,CASSQDSGSDTQYF
TRBV6-1,13,.,TRBJ2-7,CASNPETAYEQYF
TRBV6-6,16,TRBD1,TRBJ1-5,CASRSIRDRGSQPQHF
TRBV23-1,15,TRBD1,TRBJ2-7,CASSQLDRGLNEQYF
TRBV4-3,16,TRBD2,TRBJ2-2,CASSQGLADNTGELFF
TRBV7-2,12,TRBD2,TRBJ2-7,CASRQAGVEQYF
TRBV9,15,.,TRBJ1-5,CASSVGEISNQPQHF
TRBV11-2,13,.,TRBJ1-5,CASSLDSDQPQHF
TRBV7-2,15,.,TRBJ2-3,CASSLVGYGGDTQYF
TRBV28,15,TRBD1,TRBJ1-5,CASSLTGVRNQPQHF
TRBV5-5,12,.,TRBJ1-2,CASSTKSHGYTF
TRBV7-9,13,.,TRBJ2-7,CASSLAQRNEQYF
TRBV7-9,15,TRBD1,TRBJ1-4,CASSSTGGAGEKLFF
TRBV4-1,17,TRBD1,TRBJ1-2,CASSQDGGQGNLYGYTF
TRBV7-9,15,.,TRBJ1-5,CASSPPGGFNQPQHF
TRBV19,14,TRBD1,TRBJ1-1,CASSSSGGFTEAFF
TRBV12-5,15,TRBD1,TRBJ1-2,CASGFYFRDRGGYTF
TRBV20-1,11,.,TRBJ1-2,CSAGGMRGYTF
TRBV28,12,.,TRBJ2-1,CASSLSLNEQFF
TRBV14,16,TRBD2,TRBJ2-7,CASSLRTSGSLYEQYF
TRBV27,14,TRBD1,TRBJ2-5,CASSLRTGLETQYF
TRBV10-3,14,.,TRBJ2-3,CATKWGGAEDTQYF
TRBV6-5,16,TRBD2,TRBJ2-1,CASSYSTSGRVNEQFF
TRBV19,13,.,TRBJ2-3,CASRDSPTDTQYF
TRBV30,13,TRBD1,.,CAWSQTGFYEQYF
TRBV4-1,13,.,TRBJ2-3,CASSQGPSRRQYF
TRBV6-1,14,.,TRBJ2-5,CASRAQDTQETQYF
TRBV25-1,16,.,TRBJ1-4,CASSESSRGQNEKLFF
TRBV4-1,14,.,TRBJ2-5,CASSQALGQETQYF
TRBV28,14,.,TRBJ1-1,CASRPGQVAPEAFF
TRBV11-1,14,.,TRBJ2-7,CASTHGSMTYEQYF
TRBV7-6,15,TRBD2,TRBJ2-3,CASSLAAVSTDTQYF
TRBV5-1,15,TRBD1,TRBJ2-6,CASSLSGGGANVLTF
TRBV11-3,14,TRBD1,TRBJ1-1,CASSTGGLNTEAFF
TRBV7-9,13,.,TRBJ2-1,CASSLGQNNEQFF
TRBV4-3,16,TRBD2,TRBJ2-5,CASSQGGGSLLETQYF
TRBV5-8,14,.,TRBJ2-7,CASSLFPQGDEQYF
TRBV27,16,TRBD2,TRBJ2-1,CASSSLGLALNNEQFF